This T cell receptor beta chain was sequenced during a study of T cell responses to AZD1222 COVID-19 vaccine. Study-wide findings and caveats: Increased Spike-specific TCR breadth and depth were observed after two AZD1222 doses. With dominance at 160-218 and 743-854, vaccine-associated CD4 TCRs spanned spike. Sampling that yielded the repertoires occurred only after the peak T cell response.

Libraries were prepared by immunoSEQ multiplex PCR; TCRdb keeps only in-frame clonotypes and omits some of them. The sample lists fewer than 120,000 clones; about 87% were seen once. Germline V gives CDR1 SEHNR, CDR2 FQNEAQ (reference sequence). V was cut by 4 bases and J by 4 bases, with 5 bases left in between. The CDR3 spans 12 residues. Second doses were pooled across both intervals (about 4 or about 12 weeks). Comments on this clone: Its specificity is not known.

The chain links TRBV7-9 to TRBJ1-3; D not certain. The TCR was taken from an adult who received the AZD1222 COVID-19 vaccine. The specimen was peripheral blood, collected 28 days after the second AZD1222 dose. The CDR3 here is CASSSQGNTIYF. CDR3 in DNA: TGTGCCAGCAGCTCGCAAGGAAACACCATATATTTT. Complete variable domain (other parts from reference TRBV7-9 and TRBJ1-3): DTGVSQNPRHKITKRGQNVTFRCDPISEHNRLYWYRQTLGQGPEFLTYFQNEAQLEKSRLLSDRFSAERPKGSFSTLEIQRTEQGDSAMYLCASSSQGNTIYFGEGSWLTVV.